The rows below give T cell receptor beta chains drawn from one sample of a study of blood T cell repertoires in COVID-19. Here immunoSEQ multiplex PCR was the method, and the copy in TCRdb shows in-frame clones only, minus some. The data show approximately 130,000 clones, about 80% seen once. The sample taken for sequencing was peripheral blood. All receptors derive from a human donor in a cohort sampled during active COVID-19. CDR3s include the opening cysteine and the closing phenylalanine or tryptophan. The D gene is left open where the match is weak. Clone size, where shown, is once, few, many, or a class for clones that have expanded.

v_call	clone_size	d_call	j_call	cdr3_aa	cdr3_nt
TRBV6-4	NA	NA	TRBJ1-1	CASRSDRLDTEAFF	TGTGCCAGCAGATCTGACAGGCTGGACACTGAAGCTTTCTTT
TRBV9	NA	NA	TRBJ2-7	CASSVAHRSYEQYF	TGTGCCAGCAGCGTAGCTCACAGGTCCTACGAGCAGTACTTC
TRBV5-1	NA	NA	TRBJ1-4	CASSSAGLTNEKLFF	TGCGCCAGCAGCTCCGCAGGGTTAACTAATGAAAAACTGTTTTTT
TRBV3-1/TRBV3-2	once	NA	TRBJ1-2	CASSQRVSYGYTF	TGTGCCAGCAGCCAAAGAGTTTCTTATGGCTACACCTTC
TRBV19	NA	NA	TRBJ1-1	CASSLQTEIFMNTEAFF	TGTGCCAGTAGTCTTCAGACAGAGATCTTTATGAACACTGAAGCTTTCTTT
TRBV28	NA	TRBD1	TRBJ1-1	CASSPTGTGVIEAFF	TGTGCCAGCAGCCCAACCGGGACAGGGGTCATAGAAGCTTTCTTT
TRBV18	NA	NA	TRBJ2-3	CASSPQISGGSTDTQYF	TGTGCCAGCTCACCACAAATCTCCGGGGGTAGCACAGATACGCAGTATTTT
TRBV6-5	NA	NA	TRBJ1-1	CASTRVGNTEAFF	TGTGCCAGCACCCGGGTGGGGAACACTGAAGCTTTCTTT
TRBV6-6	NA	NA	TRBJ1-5	CASSYPHQRGQPQHF	TGTGCCAGCAGTTACCCCCATCAGCGGGGGCAGCCCCAGCATTTT
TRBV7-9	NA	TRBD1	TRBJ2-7	CASSPAGQGYEQYF	TGTGCCAGCAGCCCTGCGGGACAGGGTTACGAGCAGTACTTC
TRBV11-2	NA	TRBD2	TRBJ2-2	CASSLLAGEGGELFF	TGTGCCAGCAGCCTATTAGCGGGGGAGGGCGGGGAGCTGTTTTTT
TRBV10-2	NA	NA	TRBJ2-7	CASTEGYEQYF	TGCGCCAGCACCGAGGGATACGAGCAGTACTTC
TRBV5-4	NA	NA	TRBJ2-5	CASSSTGVQKETQYF	TGTGCCAGCAGTTCCACAGGAGTCCAAAAAGAGACCCAGTACTTC
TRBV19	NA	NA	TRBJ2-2	CASEGVTGELFF	TGTGCCAGTGAGGGGGTCACCGGGGAGCTGTTTTTT
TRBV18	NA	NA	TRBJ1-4	CASSMSRNEKLFF	TGTGCCAGCTCAATGTCTAGGAATGAAAAACTGTTTTTT
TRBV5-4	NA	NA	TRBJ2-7	CASSSRDISYEQYF	TGTGCCAGCAGCTCCCGGGACATAAGCTACGAGCAGTACTTC
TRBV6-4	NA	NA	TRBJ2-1	CASSDHSGVEDNEQFF	TGTGCCAGCAGTGACCATTCAGGGGTCGAGGACAATGAGCAGTTCTTC
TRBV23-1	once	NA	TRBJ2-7	CASSHRRVQYF	TGCGCCAGCAGTCATCGGCGGGTGCAGTACTTC
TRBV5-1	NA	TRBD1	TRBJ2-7	CASSYRGGYEQYF	TGCGCCAGCAGCTACAGGGGCGGCTACGAGCAGTACTTC
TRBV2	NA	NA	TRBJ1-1	CASSEAGDGRVAFF	TGTGCCAGCAGTGAAGCAGGGGATGGCAGGGTGGCTTTCTTT
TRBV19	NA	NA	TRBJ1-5	CASSMTENQPQHF	TGTGCCAGTAGTATGACAGAGAATCAGCCCCAGCATTTT
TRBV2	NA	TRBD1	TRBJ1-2	CASRPGTDYGYTF	TGTGCCAGCAGGCCAGGGACAGACTATGGCTACACCTTC
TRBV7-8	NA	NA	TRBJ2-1	CASSLRGPITDEQFF	TGTGCCAGCAGCCTCCGGGGTCCTATTACGGATGAGCAGTTCTTC
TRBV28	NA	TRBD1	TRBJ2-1	CASSLWALQDRRYNEQFF	TGTGCCAGCAGTTTATGGGCCCTTCAGGACAGGAGGTACAATGAGCAGTTCTTC
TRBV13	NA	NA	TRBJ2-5	CASSFQQGQETQYF	TGTGCCAGCAGCTTTCAACAGGGCCAAGAGACCCAGTACTTC
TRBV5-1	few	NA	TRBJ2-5	CASSLGSGETQYF	TGCGCCAGCAGCTTGGGCTCGGGGGAGACCCAGTACTTC
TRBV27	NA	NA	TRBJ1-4	CASRSRVGSATNEKLFF	TGTGCCAGCAGATCGAGGGTGGGATCAGCAACTAATGAAAAACTGTTTTTT
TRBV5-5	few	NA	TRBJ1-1	CASSSQGLYSNTEAFF	TGTGCCAGCAGCTCCCAGGGTCTCTACTCGAACACTGAAGCTTTCTTT
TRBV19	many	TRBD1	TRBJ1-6	CASKSDRENSPLHF	TGTGCCAGTAAGTCCGACAGGGAAAATTCACCCCTCCACTTT
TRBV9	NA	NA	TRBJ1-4	CASSPGQDSSNEKLFF	TGTGCCAGCAGCCCCGGACAAGATAGCTCTAATGAAAAACTGTTTTTT
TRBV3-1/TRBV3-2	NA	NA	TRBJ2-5	CASSQDTVQETQYF	TGTGCCAGCAGCCAAGACACAGTCCAAGAGACCCAGTACTTC
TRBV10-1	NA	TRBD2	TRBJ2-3	CASAMVAGGPTDTQYF	TGCGCCAGCGCGATGGTAGCGGGGGGTCCCACAGATACGCAGTATTTT
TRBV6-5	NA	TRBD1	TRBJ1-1	CASSYSGTGAEAFF	TGTGCCAGCAGTTACTCGGGGACAGGGGCTGAAGCTTTCTTT
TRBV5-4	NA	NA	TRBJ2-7	CASSWDSRSSYEQYF	TGTGCCAGCAGCTGGGACTCTAGAAGCTCCTACGAGCAGTACTTC
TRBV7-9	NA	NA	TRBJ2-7	CASSLAIPEQYF	TGTGCCAGCAGCTTAGCCATCCCCGAGCAGTACTTC
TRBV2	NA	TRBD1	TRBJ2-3	CASARNPGQGPDTQYF	TGTGCCAGCGCTAGAAATCCGGGACAGGGCCCAGATACGCAGTATTTT
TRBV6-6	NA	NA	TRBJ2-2	CASSYVQGGTGELFF	TGTGCCAGCAGTTACGTACAGGGTGGGACCGGGGAGCTGTTTTTT
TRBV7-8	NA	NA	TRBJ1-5	CASSRDGNQPQHF	TGTGCCAGCAGCCGAGACGGTAATCAGCCCCAGCATTTT
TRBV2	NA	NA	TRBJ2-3	CASSPSARADTQYF	TGTGCCAGCAGTCCAAGCGCCAGGGCAGATACGCAGTATTTT
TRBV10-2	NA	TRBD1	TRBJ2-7	CASRARTGSYEQYF	TGCGCCAGCCGAGCTCGGACAGGGTCCTACGAGCAGTACTTC
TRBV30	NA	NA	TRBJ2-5	CAWSGPGFQETQYF	TGTGCCTGGAGTGGCCCGGGGTTCCAAGAGACCCAGTACTTC
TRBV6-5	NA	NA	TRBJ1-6	CASSPGSGFRAPLHF	TGTGCCAGCAGTCCCGGTTCAGGATTCAGGGCACCCCTCCACTTT
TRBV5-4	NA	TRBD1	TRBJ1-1	CASSLKGTAIFMNTEAFF	TGTGCCAGCAGCTTGAAAGGGACAGCGATCTTTATGAACACTGAAGCTTTCTTT
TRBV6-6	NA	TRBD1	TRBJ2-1	CASSYQPGQGRNEQFF	TGTGCCAGCAGTTACCAGCCGGGACAGGGCAGGAATGAGCAGTTCTTC
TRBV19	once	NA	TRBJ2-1	CASSPRGLYNEQFF	TGTGCCAGTAGTCCCCGGGGACTGTACAATGAGCAGTTCTTC
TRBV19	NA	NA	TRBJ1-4	CASRPRGGAPANEKLFF	TGTGCCAGTCGTCCCCGAGGCGGAGCACCAGCTAATGAAAAACTGTTTTTT
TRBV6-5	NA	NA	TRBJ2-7	CASSRDSYEQYF	TGTGCCAGCAGCCGGGATAGCTACGAGCAGTACTTC
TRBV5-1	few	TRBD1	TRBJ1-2	CASSLQGPAGGYTF	TGCGCCAGCAGCTTACAGGGGCCCGCAGGTGGCTACACCTTC
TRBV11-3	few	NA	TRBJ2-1	CASSLSSSSYNEQFF	TGTGCCAGCAGCCTTTCCTCGAGCTCCTACAATGAGCAGTTCTTC
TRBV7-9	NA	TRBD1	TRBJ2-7	CASSFNRGSYEQYF	TGTGCCAGCAGCTTTAACAGGGGGAGCTACGAGCAGTACTTC
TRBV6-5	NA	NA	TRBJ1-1	CASSAGVGNTEAFF	TGTGCCAGCAGCGCAGGGGTAGGGAACACTGAAGCTTTCTTT
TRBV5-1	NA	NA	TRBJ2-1	CASSRGTPEEQFF	TGCGCCAGCAGCCGAGGGACTCCGGAGGAGCAGTTCTTC
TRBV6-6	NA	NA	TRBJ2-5	CASSYSRGASTQYF	TGTGCCAGCAGTTACTCAAGGGGCGCGTCGACCCAGTACTTC
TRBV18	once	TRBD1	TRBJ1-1	CASSPTGDGNTEAFF	TGTGCCAGCTCACCGACAGGGGACGGGAACACTGAAGCTTTCTTT
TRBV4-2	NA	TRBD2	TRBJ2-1	CASSQGTSGNSYNEQFF	TGTGCCAGCAGCCAAGGGACTAGCGGTAACTCCTACAATGAGCAGTTCTTC
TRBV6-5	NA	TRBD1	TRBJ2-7	CASSYAGTGGNEQYF	TGTGCCAGCAGTTACGCCGGGACAGGGGGAAACGAGCAGTACTTC
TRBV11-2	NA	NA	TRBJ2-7	CASKTRAADYYEQYF	TGTGCCAGCAAAACGAGGGCAGCGGATTACTACGAGCAGTACTTC
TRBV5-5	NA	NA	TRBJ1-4	CASSLNGGDEKLFF	TGTGCCAGCAGCTTGAACGGGGGAGATGAAAAACTGTTTTTT